The 20 T cell receptor beta chains listed next were all sequenced from one sample in a study of blood T cell repertoires in COVID-19. Here immunoSEQ multiplex PCR was the method, and the copy in TCRdb shows in-frame clones only, minus some. The sample contains 400,000 or so clones, around 90% of which appear only once. The sequenced sample was peripheral blood. Source of these receptors: a young man with COVID-19, enrolled during active disease.

The chain combines TRBV5-1 with TRBJ1-4; 7 bases are shared with TRBD1. The ends lost 1 base at V and 4 bases at J; junction bases unmatched: 1. Germline V gene data show CDR1 as SGHRS and CDR2 as YFSETQ. The CDR3 is 14 residues long. CDR3 in amino acids: CASSLTGDNEKLFF. CDR3 nucleotide sequence: TGCGCCAGCAGCTTGACAGGGGATAATGAAAAACTGTTTTTT.

V is TRBV2 and J is TRBJ1-2, with 7 bases fitting TRBD1. V shed 6 bases and J 3 bases; nucleotides not matched to a gene: 7. Germline CDR1 is SNHLY and CDR2 is FYNNEI. This CDR3 comprises 14 residues. The CDR3 protein is CASRVNRGDYGYTF. DNA for the CDR3: TGTGCCAGCAGGGTAAACAGGGGAGACTATGGCTACACCTTC.

This chain joins TRBV27 and TRBJ2-7, with TRBD2 identical over 8 bases. V dropped 2 bases and J dropped 3; count of bases not matched to a gene: 6. This CDR3 comprises 15 residues. Germline CDR1 MNHEY, CDR2 SMNVEV (reference sequence). The CDR3 sequence is CASSLNAGGGYEQYF. CDR3 coding DNA: TGTGCCAGCAGTTTAAATGCGGGGGGAGGCTACGAGCAGTACTTC.

The V gene is TRBV15, the J gene TRBJ1-5; 12 nucleotides match TRBD1. The V gene end was trimmed by 3 bases and the J gene end by 2 bases; junction bases not matched to a gene: 11. Germline V gene sequence: CDR1 LNHNV, CDR2 YYDKDF (reference sequence). This CDR3 spans 19 amino acids. The CDR3 spells CATSRGRDRGPLGNQPQHF. The DNA of the CDR3 is TGTGCCACCAGCAGGGGCCGGGACAGGGGGCCCTTAGGCAATCAGCCCCAGCATTTT.

The J gene is TRBJ2-7, the V gene TRBV5-1; TRBD2 agrees at 8 bases. Germline lookup yields CDR1 SGHRS and CDR2 YFSETQ. The CDR3 spans 16 residues. V gave up 4 bases and J gave up 0 bases; unmatched junction bases: 9. The CDR3 bases are TGCGCCAGCAGCCCGGGACTAGGGGAAAGCTCCTACGAGCAGTACTTC. This codes for CASSPGLGESSYEQYF.

The chain is built from TRBV11-3 and TRBJ2-3; TRBD2 aligns across 9 bases. The CDR3 runs to 17 residues. After removal of 8 bases from V and 0 bases from J, the junction contained 12 bases not matched to a gene. Germline CDR1 and CDR2: SGHNT and YENEEA. This chain's CDR3 is CASSRRSGRSSTDTQYF. The CDR3 region has the DNA TGTGCCAGCTCCCGGCGAAGCGGGAGGTCCAGCACAGATACGCAGTATTTT.

This clone was observed a single time. The chain employs TRBV11-2 and TRBJ2-7, with TRBD2 as a possible D gene (6 bases). The germline V gene encodes CDR1 SGHAT and CDR2 FQNNGV. The CDR3 runs 14 residues. With 4 bases removed from V and 3 bases from J, the gap between germline ends came to 13 bases. The CDR3 here is CASSSPGSGYEQYF. The CDR3 coding sequence is TGTGCCAGCAGCTCCCCCGGGAGCGGCTACGAGCAGTACTTC.

The CDR3 DNA reads TGTGCCAGCAGTTCAGGGGTCTCTGGAAACACCATATATTTT. Translating it yields CASSSGVSGNTIYF. This sequence joins TRBV27 and TRBJ1-3, with D tentatively TRBD1 (6 bases). This CDR3 is 14 amino acids long. Germline lookup yields CDR1 MNHEY and CDR2 SMNVEV (reference sequence). The V gene lost 4 bases and the J gene lost 0 bases, with 7 bases spanning the gap.

CDR3 coding DNA: TGCGCCAGCAGCTTATCTCCCACTAACACAGATACGCAGTATTTT. Residues: CASSLSPTNTDTQYF. The V and J genes are TRBV5-1 and TRBJ2-3, with D hard to call. The germline V gene has CDR1 SGHRS and CDR2 YFSETQ. CDR3 length equals 15 residues. The V end lost 2 bases, the J end lost 2 bases, and 12 bases lay between the germline ends. Based on the CDR3 plus reference TRBV5-1 and TRBJ2-3, the full variable domain is KAGVTQTPRYLIKTRGQQVTLSCSPISGHRSVSWYQQTPGQGLQFLFEYFSETQRNKGNFPGRFSGRQFSNSRSEMNVSTLELGDSALYLCASSLSPTNTDTQYFGPGTRLTVL.

The chain joins TRBV6-5 to TRBJ2-7; 7 bases line up with TRBD1. CDR1 and CDR2 (germline): MNHEY, SVGAGI. CDR3 length: 14 amino acids. V was pared by 6 bases and J by 3 bases, with 8 bases of the junction left unmatched. DNA of the CDR3: TGTGCCAGCAGGACGACAGGGAATCTCTACGAGCAGTACTTC. Its translation: CASRTTGNLYEQYF.

Here the CDR3 DNA reads TGTGCCACCAGTGATTCAGGACAGGGTTACGAGCAGTACTTC. It yields the protein CATSDSGQGYEQYF. The chain uses TRBV24-1 and TRBJ2-7, with 8 bases lining up with TRBD1. Trimming at V came to 2 bases and at J to 4 bases, leaving 3 bases not matched to a gene. The germline V gene encodes CDR1 KGHDR and CDR2 SFDVKD. The CDR3 is 14 residues long.

The rearrangement uses TRBV6-6 and TRBJ1-3; D gene uncertain. Trimming left V 2 bases short and J 0 bases short, with 5 bases between. Germline CDR1 reads MNHNY; CDR2 reads SVGAGI (reference sequence). This CDR3 is built from 14 residues. The CDR3 DNA reads as TGTGCCAGCAGTTACCCAGACTCTGGAAACACCATATATTTT. Translation: CASSYPDSGNTIYF.

This chain connects TRBV19 to TRBJ2-7, with 9 bases aligning to TRBD1. This CDR3 region has 14 residues. J gave up 4 bases and V 5 bases, and 6 bases lay outside the gene matches. Germline V gene data show CDR1 as LNHDA and CDR2 as SQIVND (reference sequence). The CDR3 reads CASSWGQGSYEQYF. CDR3 in DNA: TGTGCCAGTAGTTGGGGACAGGGATCGTACGAGCAGTACTTC.

This chain joins TRBV9 and TRBJ1-1; the match to TRBD1 covers 8 bases. This CDR3 contains 15 residues. The germline V gene has CDR1 SGDLS and CDR2 YYNGEE. J gave up 5 bases and V 0 bases, and 6 bases lay outside the gene matches. The CDR3 nucleotides are TGTGCCAGCAGCGTAGATGGCAGGGGGCTTACTGAAGCTTTCTTT. This encodes CASSVDGRGLTEAFF.

The chain joins TRBV24-1 to TRBJ2-3; 8 bases map to TRBD2. The trim removed 6 bases at V and 6 bases at J, leaving 7 bases unmatched. CDR1 is KGHDR and CDR2 is SFDVKD in the germline V gene. CDR3 length: 14 residues. CDR3 nucleotides: TGTGCCACCAGTCCCGGGAGGGCCAGGGATACGCAGTATTTT. Amino acid sequence: CATSPGRARDTQYF.

The count of this clone is one. The CDR3 reads CASSIARAQSSYEQYF. In DNA, the CDR3 is TGCGCCAGCAGTATCGCCAGGGCACAAAGCTCCTACGAGCAGTACTTC. The chain couples TRBV5-1 to TRBJ2-7, with D possibly matching TRBD1 (5 bases). The V end was cut by 5 bases, the J end by 0 bases, with 18 bases between. This CDR3 spans 16 amino acids. Germline values: CDR1 SGHRS, CDR2 YFSETQ.

V usage is TRBV5-5 and J usage is TRBJ2-7; 11 positions match TRBD2. CDR3 size: 17 residues. V gave up 4 bases and J gave up 0 bases; unmatched junction bases: 9. CDR1 and CDR2 from the germline V gene are SGHKS and YYEKEE (reference sequence). The DNA of the CDR3 is TGTGCCAGCAGCCTTACTAGCGGGGGCTTAAGCTCCTACGAGCAGTACTTC. This translates into CASSLTSGGLSSYEQYF. The full variable domain, with the rest looked up from reference TRBV5-5 and TRBJ2-7, is DAGVTQSPTHLIKTRGQQVTLRCSPISGHKSVSWYQQVLGQGPQFIFQYYEKEERGRGNFPDRFSARQFPNYSSELNVNALLLGDSALYLCASSLTSGGLSSYEQYFGPGTRLTVT.

The chain joins TRBV5-5 to TRBJ2-2, with 12 bases matching TRBD2. CDR3 length: 16 residues. V lost 0 bases, J lost 9 bases, and 6 bases stayed unmatched. The germline gives CDR1 SGHKS, CDR2 YYEKEE (reference sequence). CDR3 protein: CASSLGLAGVVRELFF. DNA for the CDR3: TGTGCCAGCAGCTTGGGACTAGCGGGAGTAGTAAGGGAGCTGTTTTTT.

The rearrangement uses TRBV7-3 and TRBJ2-2, with D perhaps matching TRBD1 (5 bases). Per germline, CDR1 SGHTA and CDR2 FQGTGA. The CDR3 sequence is 14 residues long. V was trimmed by 3 bases and J by 4 bases, leaving 9 bases between them. CDR3 region: CASSFRQSTGELFF. The CDR3, as DNA: TGTGCCAGCAGCTTCCGACAGTCCACCGGGGAGCTGTTTTTT.

The chain uses TRBV6-1 and TRBJ1-6; TRBD1 matches at 7 bases. Germline-derived CDR1 and CDR2 are MNHNS and SASEGT. V lost 4 bases and J lost 2; bases outside the gene matches: 11. This CDR3 comprises 18 residues. CDR3 sequence reads: CASSVYRGTIPYNSPLHF. The DNA of the CDR3 is TGTGCCAGCAGTGTTTACAGGGGAACTATCCCCTATAATTCACCCCTCCACTTT.